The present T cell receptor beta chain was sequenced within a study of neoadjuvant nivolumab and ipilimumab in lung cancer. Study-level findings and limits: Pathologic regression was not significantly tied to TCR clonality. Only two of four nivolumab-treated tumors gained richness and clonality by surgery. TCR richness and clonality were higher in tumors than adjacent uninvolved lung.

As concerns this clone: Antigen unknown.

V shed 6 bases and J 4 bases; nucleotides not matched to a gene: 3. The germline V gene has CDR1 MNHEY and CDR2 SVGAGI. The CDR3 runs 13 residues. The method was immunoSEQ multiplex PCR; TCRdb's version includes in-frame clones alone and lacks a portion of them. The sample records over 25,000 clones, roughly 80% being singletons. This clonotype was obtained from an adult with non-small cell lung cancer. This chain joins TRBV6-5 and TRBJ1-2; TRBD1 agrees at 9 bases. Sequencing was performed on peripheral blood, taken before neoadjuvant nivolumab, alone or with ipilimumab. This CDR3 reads CASRTGGVYGYTF. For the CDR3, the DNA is TGTGCCAGCAGGACAGGGGGGGTCTATGGCTACACCTTC.